This T cell receptor beta chain originates from a study of blood T cell repertoires in COVID-19. Study as a whole: Some COVID-19 samples were acute and others convalescent; all came from the United States, Italy and Spain.

Sequencing was performed with immunoSEQ multiplex PCR; in TCRdb, only in-frame clones are kept and a portion is missing. The sample has around 130,000 clones, approximately 84% seen once. The ends lost 6 bases at V and 8 bases at J; junction bases unmatched: 19. Germline lookup yields CDR1 WNHNN and CDR2 SYGVQD (reference sequence). This CDR3 region has 18 residues. This sequence originates from a woman over 75 with acute or convalescent COVID-19. This chain connects TRBV10-1 to TRBJ1-4, with 9 bases aligning to TRBD1. Sequenced material: peripheral blood. CDR3 residues: CASRSEILGDRVYEKLFF. CDR3 DNA: TGCGCCAGCAGATCCGAAATTTTAGGGGACAGGGTCTACGAAAAACTGTTTTTT.